A single sample gave rise to the 24 T cell receptor beta chains below, sequenced in a study of beta chain features in type 1 diabetes (dated by TCRdb to between 2018 and 2020). Libraries were built with the immunoSEQ multiplex PCR assay. All of the isolated RNA was reverse transcribed with the High Capacity cDNA Reverse Transcription Kit, so expressed TCRB transcripts were sequenced. This is the immuneACCESS table as TCRdb keeps it, with only in-frame sequences that have V and J called. A part of the clones is gone; compared with another copy, unresolved V genes explain less than half, and the rest is unexplained. This sample gives about 260,000 clones in total; roughly 70% of them show up just once. The ten biggest clones cover about 0.051% of the sample. The sequencing input was naive CD4+ T cells from blood. According to the study, the label for this sample's cell subset or site signals: true naive CD4+ T cells. The receptor set was obtained from a man aged 25-45 years in good health.

V gene TRBV27 combines with J gene TRBJ1-1, with 8 positions matching TRBD1. V lost 6 bases, J lost 1 base, and 4 bases stayed unmatched. Germline assignment: CDR1 MNHEY and CDR2 SMNVEV (reference sequence). The CDR3 contains 14 residues. Here the CDR3 reads CASSFDRGNTEAFF. CDR3 coding DNA: TGTGCCAGCAGCTTCGACAGGGGGAACACTGAAGCTTTCTTT.

This clone was seen a few times. Other DNA sequences within the sample encode an identical CDR3. The rearrangement joins TRBV30 to TRBJ1-3; D not resolved. Trimming shortened V by 2 bases and J by 1 base, and 6 bases separated the two germline ends. CDR3 length: 13 residues. CDR1 and CDR2 from the germline V gene are GTSNPN and SVGIG (reference sequence). The DNA of the CDR3 is TGTGCCTGGAGTACTGGGTCTGGAAACACCATATATTTT. This codes for CAWSTGSGNTIYF.

The CDR3 region has the DNA TGTGCCAGCAGTGACCTAGGACAGGGTTACAATGAGCAGTTCTTC. It yields the protein CASSDLGQGYNEQFF. The chain links TRBV2 to TRBJ2-1; 8 bases fit TRBD1. Losses at the gene ends were 3 bases for V and 4 bases for J; bases not matched to a gene: 5. Germline V gene sequence: CDR1 SNHLY, CDR2 FYNNEI. This CDR3 region has 15 residues.

The rearrangement uses TRBV7-6 and TRBJ2-1; D is ambiguous. V shed 5 bases and J shed 8 bases, with 10 bases lying between them. Germline lookup yields CDR1 SGHVS and CDR2 FNYEAQ. The CDR3 is 12 residues long. CDR3 coding DNA: TGTGCCAGCAGCCTGCGACCCGATGAGCAGTTCTTC. Protein sequence: CASSLRPDEQFF.

V and J are TRBV30 and TRBJ2-7; 7 bases agree with TRBD1. Germline V gene sequence: CDR1 GTSNPN, CDR2 SVGIG (reference sequence). The V segment lost 2 bases and the J segment 2 bases; nucleotides outside the gene matches: 18. This CDR3 has 18 residues. The CDR3 sequence: CAWSPSIRPRGGPYEQYF. In nucleotides, the CDR3 is TGTGCCTGGAGTCCATCCATTCGTCCCAGAGGGGGCCCCTACGAGCAGTACTTC.

This chain links TRBV5-1 with TRBJ2-5; either TRBD1 or TRBD2 may supply D (5 bases each). The germline CDR1 and CDR2 sequences are SGHRS and YFSETQ. V shed 4 bases and J shed 2 bases, with 6 bases lying between them. The CDR3 is 12 residues long. DNA of the CDR3: TGCGCCAGCAGCGAGGGGCAAGAGACCCAGTACTTC. Protein sequence: CASSEGQETQYF.

Regarding this clone: The sample has other DNA sequences that encode this CDR3 too. The rearrangement links TRBV9 to TRBJ2-3; TRBD1 aligns across 7 bases. The CDR3 consists of 14 residues. CDR1 and CDR2 from the germline V gene are SGDLS and YYNGEE. The J segment lost 3 bases and the V segment lost 2 bases, leaving 3 bases of the junction unmatched. CDR3 coding DNA: TGTGCCAGCAGCGTTAAGGGGGCAACAGATACGCAGTATTTT. Its protein product is CASSVKGATDTQYF.

CDR3 sequence: CASSLRRGSSYEQYF. The CDR3 DNA reads as TGTGCCAGCAGCTTAAGGCGGGGGAGCTCCTACGAGCAGTACTTC. The gene calls are TRBV7-2 and TRBJ2-7, with TRBD2 identical over 7 bases. Trimming removed 2 bases from V and 0 bases from J; junction bases left unmatched: 4. The germline gives CDR1 SGHTA, CDR2 FQGNSA. This CDR3 comprises 15 residues.

This clone turned up a few times. The chain joins TRBV29-1 to TRBJ2-7, with 7 bases aligning to TRBD1. The CDR3 covers 12 residues. Germline values: CDR1 SQVTM, CDR2 ANQGSEA. Trimming took 7 bases from V and 3 from J; bases not matched to a gene: 6. The chain's CDR3 is CSAQGDSYEQYF. CDR3 DNA sequence: TGCAGCGCCCAAGGGGACAGCTACGAGCAGTACTTC.

This chain links TRBV30 with TRBJ1-1, with D perhaps TRBD1 (5 bases). CDR3 length: 11 residues. Trimming stripped 8 bases from V and 3 bases from J, with 10 bases between. Germline CDR1 is GTSNPN and CDR2 is SVGIG (reference sequence). The CDR3 reads CASGGYTEAFF. The CDR3 nucleotides are TGTGCCAGCGGGGGATACACTGAAGCTTTCTTT.

This clone came up once. V is TRBV7-9 and J is TRBJ1-2; D perhaps matches TRBD1 (5 bases). The V gene lost 7 bases and the J gene lost 4 bases, with 13 bases spanning the gap. CDR3 length: 13 residues. Germline V gene data show CDR1 as SEHNR and CDR2 as FQNEAQ (reference sequence). DNA of the CDR3: TGTGCCAGCAAGGACACGATGGGCTATGGCTACACCTTC. Its protein product is CASKDTMGYGYTF.

This clone was counted a few times. The rearrangement joins TRBV10-3 to TRBJ1-1; no firm D call. The CDR3 extends over 13 amino acids. CDR1 and CDR2 from the germline V gene are ENHRY and SYGVKD. V was clipped by 2 bases and J by 3 bases, with 7 bases between them. Here the CDR3 reads CAISETGYTEAFF. The CDR3 bases are TGTGCCATCAGTGAGACCGGGTACACTGAAGCTTTCTTT.

The rearrangement links TRBV4-3 to TRBJ1-2; D uncertain. This CDR3 is built from 14 residues. Germline V gene data show CDR1 as LGHNA and CDR2 as YSLEER. V lost 0 bases to trimming and J lost 4 bases, with 9 bases between them. The CDR3 region is CASSQERGGYGYTF. CDR3 in DNA: TGCGCCAGCAGCCAAGAGCGGGGTGGCTATGGCTACACCTTC.

The V call is TRBV7-2, the J call TRBJ2-3; D might be TRBD1 (5 bases). With 2 bases removed from V and 2 bases from J, the gap between germline ends came to 8 bases. In germline, CDR1 is SGHTA, CDR2 FQGNSA. This CDR3 has 14 amino acids. The CDR3 spells CASSLLGDTDTQYF. Written as DNA, the CDR3 is TGTGCCAGCAGCTTACTAGGGGACACAGATACGCAGTATTTT.

This clone was detected a few times. This chain connects TRBV30 to TRBJ1-4; D is ambiguous. The CDR3 loop spans 14 amino acids. Trimming shortened V by 3 bases and J by 3 bases, and 11 bases separated the two germline ends. The germline V gene encodes CDR1 GTSNPN and CDR2 SVGIG (reference sequence). CDR3 coding DNA: TGTGCCTGGAGCTATCTACAGTCTAATGAAAAACTGTTTTTT. Its protein product is CAWSYLQSNEKLFF.

The chain employs TRBV10-3 and TRBJ2-3; D may be TRBD1 (8 bases). Germline CDR1 and CDR2: ENHRY and SYGVKD. V lost 11 bases and J 3 bases, leaving 12 bases between the germline ends. The CDR3 spans 12 residues. The CDR3 sequence: CASQGGTDTQYF. The CDR3 DNA reads as TGTGCCTCACAGGGGGGGACAGATACGCAGTATTTT.

The chain joins TRBV19 to TRBJ2-3; 8 nucleotides line up with TRBD2. Trimming removed 5 bases from V and 3 bases from J; junction bases left unmatched: 4. This CDR3 has 14 amino acids. Germline V gene lookup returns CDR1 LNHDA and CDR2 SQIVND (reference sequence). CDR3 sequence (DNA): TGTGCCAGTAGTCCAACGGGAGGGACAGATACGCAGTATTTT. Its translation: CASSPTGGTDTQYF.

The rearrangement joins TRBV18 to TRBJ2-3; no clear D gene. In germline, CDR1 is KGHSH, CDR2 LQKENI. This CDR3 has 13 amino acids. Between the trimmed V and J ends, which lost 1 base and 3 bases, there was a span of 5 bases. This CDR3 reads CASSPRTTDTQYF. The CDR3 nucleotides read TGTGCCAGCTCACCACGAACGACAGATACGCAGTATTTT.

This clone was picked up one time. This rearrangement joins TRBV27 to TRBJ2-6; no definite D call. Germline CDR1 reads MNHEY; CDR2 reads SMNVEV (reference sequence). The V gene lost 5 bases and the J gene lost 1 base, with 21 bases spanning the gap. The CDR3 consists of 19 residues. DNA of the CDR3: TGTGCCAGCAGTCTCGAACCGGGCCTCCCCTCGTCTGGGGCCAACGTCCTGACTTTC. Translated: CASSLEPGLPSSGANVLTF. The full variable domain, completed using reference TRBV27 and TRBJ2-6, is EAQVTQNPRYLITVTGKKLTVTCSQNMNHEYMSWYRQDPGLGLRQIYYSMNVEVTDKGDVPEGYKVSRKEKRNFPLILESPSPNQTSLYFCASSLEPGLPSSGANVLTFGAGSRLTVL.

The CDR3 DNA reads as TGCGCCAGCAGCCCCAGAGGGCGAAATGAAAAACTGTTTTTT. This encodes CASSPRGRNEKLFF. The chain has TRBV5-1 and TRBJ1-4; the D is unclear. CDR1 is SGHRS and CDR2 is YFSETQ in the germline V gene. The CDR3 has 14 amino acids. Deletions cut 4 bases from V and 5 bases from J, with 12 bases between.

This clone occurred a few times. The chain carries TRBV9 and TRBJ2-2; the D is unclear. Germline CDR1 SGDLS, CDR2 YYNGEE. This CDR3 region has 15 residues. The V and J ends lost 0 bases and 6 bases respectively, with 12 bases between them. CDR3 region: CASSVARPKAGELFF. The CDR3 coding sequence is TGTGCCAGCAGCGTAGCCCGACCTAAGGCCGGGGAGCTGTTTTTT. The complete variable domain, with remaining parts taken from reference TRBV9 and TRBJ2-2, reads DSGVTQTPKHLITATGQRVTLRCSPRSGDLSVYWYQQSLDQGLQFLIQYYNGEERAKGNILERFSAQQFPDLHSELNLSSLELGDSALYFCASSVARPKAGELFFGEGSRLTVL.

This clone was observed a handful of times. The V and J genes are TRBV30 and TRBJ1-4, with unresolved D. CDR3 length: 13 amino acids. Germline-derived CDR1 and CDR2 are GTSNPN and SVGIG (reference sequence). V shed 4 bases and J shed 8 bases, with 14 bases lying between them. The CDR3 DNA reads as TGTGCCTGGAAGATCTCCGGATCCGAAAAACTGTTTTTT. Protein: CAWKISGSEKLFF.

DNA of the CDR3: TGTGCCAGCAGCCTCGGGGGTGCCCCCTACGAGCAGTACTTC. Translation: CASSLGGAPYEQYF. The chain joins TRBV6-5 to TRBJ2-7; a weak D match, TRBD2 (6 bases). Germline V gene lookup returns CDR1 MNHEY and CDR2 SVGAGI. Between the trimmed V and J ends, which lost 6 bases and 2 bases, there was a span of 14 bases. The CDR3 spans 14 residues.

As regards this clone: Additional DNA sequences in this sample encode the identical CDR3. V is TRBV5-1 and J is TRBJ2-1, with 8 bases matching TRBD1. Germline assignment: CDR1 SGHRS and CDR2 YFSETQ. The CDR3 spans 14 residues. The V and J ends lost 0 bases and 4 bases, in that order; junction bases with no gene match: 0. In nucleotides, the CDR3 is TGCGCCAGCAGCTTGGGACAGGGGTACAATGAGCAGTTCTTC. As protein: CASSLGQGYNEQFF.